The next 10 T cell receptor beta chains were all read from a single sample in a study of OX40 agonist ivuxolimab in advanced cancers. Assay used: immunoSEQ multiplex PCR; TCRdb lists only in-frame clones, some missing. The profile shows 65,000 to 75,000 clones, 82% of them singletons. The starting material was CD4+ or CD8+ T cells sorted from blood, obtained in a trial of the OX40 agonist ivuxolimab. Every receptor here comes from an adult with an advanced solid tumor such as melanoma, head and neck, liver or kidney cancer.

The count of this clone is one. This sequence joins TRBV28 and TRBJ2-5, with 7 positions matching TRBD2. Germline V gene sequence: CDR1 MDHEN, CDR2 SYDVKM. The CDR3 extends over 16 amino acids. With V trimmed by 3 bases and J by 7 bases, 14 bases remained unmatched. CDR3 in DNA: TGTGCCAGCAGTTTCCGGGGGGACCTCGGGGGAGGGACCCAGTACTTC. Amino acid sequence: CASSFRGDLGGGTQYF.

V usage is TRBV7-8 and J usage is TRBJ2-2, with 9 bases aligning to TRBD1. V lost 5 bases and J lost 4; bases outside the gene matches: 5. Germline CDR1 reads SGHVS; CDR2 reads FQNEAQ. This CDR3 is 15 amino acids long. The CDR3 DNA sequence: TGTGCCAGCAGCGGGACAGGGTCGGGCACCGGGGAGCTGTTTTTT. Translating it yields CASSGTGSGTGELFF. The variable domain in full, with the rest retrieved from reference TRBV7-8 and TRBJ2-2, is GAGVSQSPRYKVAKRGQDVALRCDPISGHVSLFWYQQALGQGPEFLTYFQNEAQLDKSGLPSDRFFAERPEGSVSTLKIQRTQQEDSAVYLCASSGTGSGTGELFFGEGSRLTVL.

The chain employs TRBV7-8 and TRBJ2-3; 8 bases fit TRBD1. The CDR3 is made up of 14 amino acids. Trimming cost V 5 bases and J 3 bases; bases outside gene matches: 4. Germline CDR1 reads SGHVS; CDR2 reads FQNEAQ. The CDR3 region is CASSRDRRTDTQYF. The CDR3, as DNA: TGTGCCAGCAGCCGGGACAGGAGAACAGATACGCAGTATTTT.

CDR3 nucleotides: TGTGCCAGCAGAAGCTTAGATGGGTATTCACCCCTCCACTTT. Translation gives CASRSLDGYSPLHF. The V call is TRBV7-2, the J call TRBJ1-6; no reliable D call. V lost 6 bases and J 8 bases, leaving 14 bases between the germline ends. Germline assignment: CDR1 SGHTA and CDR2 FQGNSA. The CDR3 loop spans 14 amino acids.

By its share, this clone is medium-sized. The genes are TRBV5-4 and TRBJ1-4; 9 nucleotides agree with TRBD1. The CDR3 is made up of 14 amino acids. Germline lookup yields CDR1 SGHNT and CDR2 YYREEE (reference sequence). The J segment lost 4 bases and the V segment lost 5 bases, leaving 3 bases of the junction unmatched. The CDR3 nucleotides are TGTGCCAGCAGAGAGGGACAGGGTAATGAAAAACTGTTTTTT. Encoded protein: CASREGQGNEKLFF. The entire variable domain, with the rest obtained from reference TRBV5-4 and TRBJ1-4, is as follows: ETGVTQSPTHLIKTRGQQVTLRCSSQSGHNTVSWYQQALGQGPQFIFQYYREEENGRGNFPPRFSGLQFPNYSSELNVNALELDDSALYLCASREGQGNEKLFFGSGTQLSVL.

This clone showed up just a few times. J is TRBJ1-3 and V is TRBV4-1; the match to TRBD1 covers 7 bases. The CDR3 is 16 residues long. Trimming removed 5 bases from V and 0 bases from J; junction bases left unmatched: 7. The germline gives CDR1 MGHRA, CDR2 YSYEKL. The CDR3 DNA is TGCGCCAGCAGCAACCACAGGGGAAGCTCTGGAAACACCATATATTTT. It is translated as CASSNHRGSSGNTIYF.

The chain uses TRBV19 and TRBJ1-3; D uncertain. With 10 bases removed from V and 2 bases from J, the gap between germline ends came to 18 bases. CDR1 is LNHDA and CDR2 is SQIVND in the germline V gene (reference sequence). The CDR3 extends over 15 amino acids. CDR3 DNA: TGTGCCACGGCGGGGAGCCCAGGTCCTGGAAACACCATATATTTT. Amino acid sequence: CATAGSPGPGNTIYF.

The gene calls are TRBV28 and TRBJ2-7; 8 nucleotides align to TRBD1. The CDR3 runs 15 residues. Germline V lookup: CDR1 MDHEN, CDR2 SYDVKM. V was pared by 4 bases and J by 5 bases, with 10 bases of the junction left unmatched. CDR3 in DNA: TGTGCCAGCAGTTCTGCAGGGACAGGTCAAAACGAGCAGTACTTC. Protein product: CASSSAGTGQNEQYF. Full variable domain (remainder filled in from reference TRBV28 and TRBJ2-7): DVKVTQSSRYLVKRTGEKVFLECVQDMDHENMFWYRQDPGLGLRLIYFSYDVKMKEKGDIPEGYSVSREKKERFSLILESASTNQTSMYLCASSSAGTGQNEQYFGPGTRLTVT.

The genes are TRBV5-1 and TRBJ2-5; D not certain. The CDR3 loop spans 15 amino acids. V was trimmed by 0 bases and J by 1 base, leaving 10 bases between them. Germline assignment: CDR1 SGHRS and CDR2 YFSETQ. The CDR3 loop is CASSLVTSPQETQYF. The CDR3 DNA reads TGCGCCAGCAGCTTGGTGACCAGCCCCCAAGAGACCCAGTACTTC.

The chain employs TRBV5-4 and TRBJ1-2, with D tentatively TRBD1 (6 bases). CDR1 and CDR2 (germline): SGHNT, YYREEE (reference sequence). V lost 0 bases and J 4 bases, leaving 13 bases between the germline ends. This CDR3 contains 15 residues. This CDR3 is CASSLEAGESYGYTF. In DNA form, the CDR3 reads TGTGCCAGCAGCTTGGAGGCAGGGGAAAGCTATGGCTACACCTTC.